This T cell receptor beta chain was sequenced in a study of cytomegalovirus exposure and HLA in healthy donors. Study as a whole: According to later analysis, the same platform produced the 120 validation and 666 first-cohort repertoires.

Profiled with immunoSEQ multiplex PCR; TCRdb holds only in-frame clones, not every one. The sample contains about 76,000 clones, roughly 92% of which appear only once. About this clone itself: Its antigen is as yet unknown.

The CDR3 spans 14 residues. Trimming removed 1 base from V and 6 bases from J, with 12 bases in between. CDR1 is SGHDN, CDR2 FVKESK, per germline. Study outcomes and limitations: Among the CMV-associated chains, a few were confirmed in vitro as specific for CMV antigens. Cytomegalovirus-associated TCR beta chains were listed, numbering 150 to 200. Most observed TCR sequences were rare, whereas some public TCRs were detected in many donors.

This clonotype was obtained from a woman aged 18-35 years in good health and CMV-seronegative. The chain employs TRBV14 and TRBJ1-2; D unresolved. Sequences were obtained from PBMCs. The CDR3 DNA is TGTGCCAGCAGCCAAGGTTCGGGGAACGATGGCTACACCTTC. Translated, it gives CASSQGSGNDGYTF. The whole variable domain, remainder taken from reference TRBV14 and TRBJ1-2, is EAGVTQFPSHSVIEKGQTVTLRCDPISGHDNLYWYRRVMGKEIKFLLHFVKESKQDESGMPNNRFLAERTGGTYSTLKVQPAELEDSGVYFCASSQGSGNDGYTFGSGTRLTVV.